Following are 5 T cell receptor beta chains from one sample sequenced in a study of blood T cells in healthy people across ages. A sample-barcoded 5' primer and a J-beta primer mix were used in a second PCR of roughly 7 to 11 cycles. MiXCR, run by TCRdb on the 5' RACE reads, gives a single entry per CDR3 protein. Here the sample spans hundreds of thousands of distinct CDR3 sequences, more than 25% being singletons. These data are also associated with another study on T cells of mothers and their children.

Sequences were obtained from blood. The receptor set was obtained from a boy aged 10-17 years in good health.

Only a few counts were recorded for this clonotype. The chain has TRBV20-1 and TRBJ2-1; 8 bases map to TRBD2. Trimming removed 1 base from V and 2 bases from J; junction bases left unmatched: 7. Germline CDR1 and CDR2: DFQATT and SNEGSKA (reference sequence). There are 16 residues in the CDR3. CDR3 in DNA: TGCAGTGCTAGAGGGGGTAGCGGGGTTACCTACAATGAGCAGTTCTTC. Amino acid sequence: CSARGGSGVTYNEQFF.

Of note for this clonotype: The germline gene is not matched at one end of the junction; a read error may be the cause. The rearrangement uses TRBV7-9 and TRBJ2-1, with TRBD1 matching over 8 bases. Germline CDR1 is SEHNR and CDR2 is FQNEAQ (reference sequence). The CDR3 covers 16 residues. The CDR3 spells CASSSLPGQEYNEQFF. For the CDR3, the DNA is TGCGCCAGCAGCTCACTCCCGGGACAGGAATACAATGAGCAGTTCTTC.

The chain is built from TRBV12-3 or TRBV12-4 and TRBJ2-7; TRBD2 aligns across 7 bases. J gave up 8 bases and V 6 bases, and 7 bases lay outside the gene matches. This CDR3 has 12 amino acids. The CDR3 DNA sequence: TGTGCCAGCAGGGGAGGGACGATGAAGCAGTACTTC. This codes for CASRGGTMKQYF.

The V call is TRBV6-1, the J call TRBJ1-2, with D perhaps matching TRBD1 (6 bases). The CDR3 sequence is 14 residues long. Germline-derived CDR1 and CDR2 are MNHNS and SASEGT. Trimming removed 4 bases at V and 4 bases at J, with 13 bases between. As DNA, the CDR3 is TGTGCCAGCAGTGCAAACAGGGTCTTCTATGGCTACACCTTC. It encodes CASSANRVFYGYTF.

The gene calls are TRBV10-3 and TRBJ2-6, with 11 bases identical to TRBD1. J lost 0 bases, V lost 6 bases, and 1 base had no gene match. The germline V gene encodes CDR1 ENHRY and CDR2 SYGVKD. The CDR3 runs 16 residues. In DNA, the CDR3 is TGTGCCATCAGGGGGACAGGGGGCTCTGGGGCCAACGTCCTGACTTTC. It specifies CAIRGTGGSGANVLTF.